This TCR beta chain is drawn from a study of T cell repertoires in cytomegalovirus infection. The wider study: Used in the study were CMV epitopes, some recently identified and HLA-C-restricted, others well-studied and HLA-B-restricted.

Only a few counts were recorded for this clonotype. Its specificity is not known. TCRdb analysed the reads with MiXCR anew, one entry per CDR3 protein. The sample consists of some 940,000 distinct CDR3 sequences, approximately 32% of them appearing once. Trimming removed 9 bases at V and 2 bases at J, with 10 bases between. This CDR3 is built from 12 residues. General study points: Carriage of CMV together with the relevant HLA was identifiable through cumulative public TCR beta family frequency. Dominant in the ex vivo response were TCR beta clonotypes restricted by HLA-C and specific for CMV.

This specimen was cultured CD8+ T cells from PBMCs, taken from culture after CMV antigen stimulation. The rearrangement uses TRBV12-3 or TRBV12-4 and TRBJ2-5; perhaps D is TRBD1 or TRBD2 (5 bases each). The receptor comes from a human donor in good health (CMV status not recorded). Some clones in this sample may be carry-over from other donors' samples. CDR3 DNA: TGTGCCAGTACTTGGGGGCAAGAGACCCAGTACTTC. Its translation: CASTWGQETQYF.